Listed here is a single TCR beta chain. It has no known antigen specificity. Nothing much larger sits one base from this clone, and base qualities are not available. The data were taken from a study of T-cell memory formation after mild COVID-19 listed by TCRdb under 2021. For the study in its entirety: TCR sequence clusters from the two donors were found to be largely donor specific. The cohort was made up of two young adult volunteers, one female and one male, who were previously healthy. In a couple of donors, T-cell clones that expanded and contracted after mild COVID-19 were tracked by sequencing TCRalpha and TCRbeta repertoires over time. Overall results and qualifications from the work: Clones that contracted from day 15 to 85 showed balanced CD4/CD8 phenotypes, whereas a second wave of clones that expanded from day 15 to 37 leaned towards CD4+. Contracting CD4+ clones appeared mostly in the CM and EM memory subsets, whereas CD8+ clones were enriched in EMRA. SARS-CoV-2 specificity of the second-wave clones peaking on day 37 was not confirmed. Some responding clones were detected in pre-infection memory, suggesting pre-existing cross-reactive memory T cells joined the SARS-CoV-2 response. The study covered only two mild cases, and larger cohorts including severe cases with pre-infection samples were considered necessary.

PBMCs were isolated by Ficoll-Paque density gradient centrifugation. Sequencing instrument: Illumina NovaSeq 6000. TCRalpha and TCRbeta cDNA libraries were constructed by 5'RACE with constant-segment primers, with sample barcodes and unique molecular identifiers being introduced. Trizol reagent was used to extract RNA from every sample. Amplification of the libraries took two PCR steps, and the second step added a second sample barcode plus Illumina TruSeq adapters. Sequencing of libraries was performed on an Illumina NovaSeq with 2 x 150 bp paired-end reads. Processing in the source paper ran as follows. Reads were demultiplexed and collapsed into UMI-guided consensus sequences with migec v1.2.7. Using mixcr v2.1.11, UMI consensuses were aligned to TRA and TRB V and J templates and then assembled into clonotypes. Clonotypes were classified as expanded or contracted when called significant by both edgeR and NoisET, with noise models trained on biological replicates. edgeR calls used a false discovery rate-adjusted p below 0.01 and a log2 fold-change threshold of 1. As an exploratory analysis of dynamics, max-normalized trajectories of the 1000 most abundant clonotypes were examined by PCA with hierarchical clustering. The CD4 or CD8 phenotype of responding clones was assigned using the separately sequenced CD4+ and CD8+ repertoires. The raw public data were reprocessed by TCRdb itself: fastp quality trimming at Q25, MiXCR clonotype calling, in-frame beta chains only. Rows with a matching CDR3 protein are joined into one entry that keeps the most common DNA and genes. These V and J calls are TCRdb output, not the study's own analysis. The sample yields under 600,000 distinct CDR3 sequences; about a fifth were counted once. The ten largest clonotypes hold roughly 9.1% of the sample.

The germline V end is reduced by 5 bases and the J end by 11 bases; junction bases left unmatched: 12. Spanning cysteine to phenylalanine, the CDR3 consists of 15 amino acids. Of all the DNA, just the CDR3 is kept, 45 bases in frame from base 1. Taken from the germline V gene (reference sequence), the CDR1 and CDR2 loops are SEHNR and FQNEAQ. The rearrangement combines TRBV7-9 with TRBJ2-1; 10 middle bases align to TRBD1. Sequences were obtained from PBMCs or a T cell subset sorted from them (not recorded which). The receptor was isolated from an adult woman who had mild COVID-19 (a few samples of this study predate the infection). The sample titles of this study are shuffled in the database, so cell type and time point are left out; the donor was told from shared clones. The bases read TGTGCCAGCAGCCCCGGGACAGGGGTAGAGGCTCAGCAGTTCTTC. It translates to CASSPGTGVEAQQFF. Here the CDR3 is joined to the reference TRBV7-9 and TRBJ2-1 genes, and the full variable domain is: DTGVSQNPRHKITKRGQNVTFRCDPISEHNRLYWYRQTLGQGPEFLTYFQNEAQLEKSRLLSDRFSAERPKGSFSTLEIQRTEQGDSAMYLCASSPGTGVEAQQFFGPGTRLTVL.